The entry below gives a single T cell receptor (beta chain) sequence along with its context. The sample is drawn from a study of shared clonotypes between healthy human individuals. The method was immunoSEQ multiplex PCR; TCRdb's version includes in-frame clones alone and lacks a portion of them. The data contain some 530,000 clones, more than 75% of them seen just once; the ten biggest clones take up around 11%. The CDR3 spans 17 residues. Germline trimming cut 4 bases from V and 3 bases from J; bases unmatched to any gene: 12. Germline V gene sequence: CDR1 SGHRS, CDR2 YFSETQ. Specimen: PBMCs. This sequence was found in a woman between 35 and 50 years old in good health. Some clones in this sample may be carry-over from other donors' samples. The J gene is TRBJ1-1, the V gene TRBV5-1; 10 bases line up with TRBD1. The CDR3 protein is CASSPGTGVRFHTEAFF. The CDR3 nucleotides read TGCGCCAGCAGCCCCGGGACAGGGGTTCGGTTCCACACTGAAGCTTTCTTT.